This TCR beta chain was obtained from a study of blood T cells in healthy people across ages. Study conclusions and caveats: Getting older went along with TCR beta diversity per million T cells dropping roughly linearly.

The V gene's germline CDR1 is DFQATT and CDR2 SNEGSKA (reference sequence). The CDR3 has 13 amino acids. V was clipped by 2 bases and J by 5 bases; unmatched bases: 3. This clonotype has a handful of counts. The target antigen is unknown. Combining a sample-barcoded 5' primer with a J-beta primer mix, a second PCR ran for roughly 7 to 12 cycles. One entry per CDR3 protein results from TCRdb running MiXCR on the 5' RACE reads. The profile shows roughly 1.5 million distinct CDR3 sequences, about 42% of them singletons. The TCR sequence derives from a woman between 18 and 29 years old in good health. The sample taken for sequencing was blood. The J gene is TRBJ2-1, the V gene TRBV20-1, with TRBD2 matching over 7 bases. The CDR3 bases are TGCAGTGCTAGACTAGCGGCAAACAATGAGCAGTTCTTC. Translation gives CSARLAANNEQFF.